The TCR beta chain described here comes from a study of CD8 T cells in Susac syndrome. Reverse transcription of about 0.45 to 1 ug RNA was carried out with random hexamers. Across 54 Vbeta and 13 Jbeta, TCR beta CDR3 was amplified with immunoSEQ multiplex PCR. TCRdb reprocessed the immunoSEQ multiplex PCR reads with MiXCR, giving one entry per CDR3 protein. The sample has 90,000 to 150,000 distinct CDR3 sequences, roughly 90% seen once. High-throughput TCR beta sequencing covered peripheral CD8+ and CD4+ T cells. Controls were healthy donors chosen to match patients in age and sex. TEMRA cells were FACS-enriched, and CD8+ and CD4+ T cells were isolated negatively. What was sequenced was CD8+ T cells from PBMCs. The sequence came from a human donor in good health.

The CDR3, as DNA: TGCAGCGTGGAGGACGGATATTACGAGCAGTACTTC. Its protein is CSVEDGYYEQYF. The J gene is TRBJ2-7, the V gene TRBV29-1; perhaps TRBD2 as D (5 bases). Germline V gene lookup returns CDR1 SQVTM and CDR2 ANQGSEA. V was clipped by 6 bases and J by 4 bases, with 13 bases between them. This CDR3 region has 12 residues.